The clone carrying this T cell receptor beta chain was picked up a small number of times. Its antigen remains unidentified. The sample originates from a study of T cells in Graves' hyperthyroidism and ophthalmopathy. Lactation, pregnancy, other autoimmune disease or uncontrolled infection excluded patients. RNA transcripts were the template for amplifying TCR beta CDR3 regions. The TCR CDR3 was amplified in a first-round RT-PCR using the HTBI primer set. TCRdb itself ran the multiplex PCR reads through MiXCR, one entry per CDR3 protein. Among around 300,000 distinct CDR3 sequences listed, 12% to 15% were seen once. Study findings and constraints: A model of 13 V-J features distinguished ophthalmopathy from stable hyperthyroidism. Model predictions of ophthalmopathy came a median 6.5 months before onset. Expanded thyroid clonotypes (above 0.001) were mostly also found in blood.

This CDR3 spans 16 amino acids. Germline loops: CDR1 SEHNR, CDR2 FQNEAQ (reference sequence). With V trimmed by 2 bases and J by 1 base, 5 bases remained unmatched. The source of this sequence is a middle-aged woman with Graves' hyperthyroidism. Sequenced material: blood. V usage is TRBV7-9 and J usage is TRBJ2-5, with 9 nucleotides matching TRBD2. CDR3 sequence reads: CASSLSTSGPQETQYF. DNA of the CDR3: TGTGCCAGCAGCTTAAGCACTAGCGGGCCCCAAGAGACCCAGTACTTC.